What follows are 19 T cell receptor beta chains derived from one specimen sequenced in a study of blood T cell repertoires in COVID-19. Measured with immunoSEQ multiplex PCR; TCRdb has only the in-frame clones, and not every one. The sample gives more than 200,000 clones, around 86% of which show up once; less than 8% is in the top ten. Sequencing used PBMCs or T cells enriched from blood (not recorded which). Receptors were obtained from a man aged 30 to 45 in a cohort exposed to, infected with or recovered from COVID-19 (not recorded which).

This clone was observed once. The chain is built from TRBV29-1 and TRBJ2-7; D ambiguous. CDR1 is SQVTM and CDR2 is ANQGSEA in the germline V gene. Trimming pared 3 bases from V and 2 bases from J, leaving 8 bases between. This CDR3 has 12 residues. Here the CDR3 reads CSVDTPTYEQYF. The DNA for the CDR3 is TGCAGCGTTGACACTCCAACCTACGAGCAGTACTTC.

This chain connects TRBV6-2 or TRBV6-3 to TRBJ2-3; D call uncertain. Looked up from germline, CDR1 is MNHEY and CDR2 is SVGEGT. V dropped 2 bases and J dropped 1 base, with 13 bases sitting between them. This CDR3 contains 16 residues. The CDR3: CASSYASVFGTDTQYF. The CDR3 bases are TGTGCCAGCAGTTACGCCTCAGTATTTGGCACAGATACGCAGTATTTT.

The chain joins TRBV24-1 to TRBJ2-3; the D gene is possibly TRBD2 (6 bases). This CDR3 region has 17 residues. V shed 6 bases and J shed 0 bases, with 18 bases lying between them. Germline CDR1 is KGHDR and CDR2 is SFDVKD. The CDR3, as DNA: TGTGCCACCAGTCCCCATCCGAGTAGCGGAAGCACAGATACGCAGTATTTT. Its translation: CATSPHPSSGSTDTQYF.

V usage is TRBV28 and J usage is TRBJ2-1; 7 bases line up with TRBD1. Germline V gene data show CDR1 as MDHEN and CDR2 as SYDVKM. J gave up 12 bases and V 7 bases, and 6 bases lay outside the gene matches. The CDR3 length is 11 residues. The CDR3 bases are TGTGCCAGCAATAGGGGGCTGGGGCAGTTCTTC. This translates into CASNRGLGQFF.

The chain uses TRBV3-1 (or the pseudogene TRBV3-2) and TRBJ1-1, with 10 bases lining up with TRBD1. Germline values: CDR1 LGHDT, CDR2 YNNKEL (reference sequence). The ends lost 5 bases at V and 6 bases at J; junction bases unmatched: 15. The CDR3 spans 17 residues. CDR3 residues: CASSSAGQGSRNSEAFF. DNA of the CDR3: TGTGCCAGCAGCTCAGCGGGACAGGGGTCGCGCAACTCTGAAGCTTTCTTT.

The V and J genes are TRBV27 and TRBJ1-2; D is possibly TRBD1 (6 bases). The V end lost 8 bases, the J end lost 5 bases, and 15 bases lay between the germline ends. Germline V gives CDR1 MNHEY, CDR2 SMNVEV (reference sequence). The length of the CDR3 is 13 residues. CDR3 protein: CASRQAPGYGYTF. The CDR3 DNA reads as TGTGCCAGCCGACAGGCCCCGGGGTATGGCTACACCTTC.

J is TRBJ1-4 and V is TRBV7-9; no firm D call. Germline CDR1 and CDR2: SEHNR and FQNEAQ (reference sequence). V gave up 5 bases and J gave up 4 bases, with 11 bases separating them. CDR3 length: 14 residues. The CDR3 nucleotides read TGTGCCAGCAGCACGGGGAACGGTAATGAAAAACTGTTTTTT. Residues: CASSTGNGNEKLFF.

This clone was seen just once. The J gene is TRBJ2-3, the V gene TRBV19; D perhaps matches TRBD1 (6 bases). V lost 6 bases and J 2 bases, leaving 15 bases between the germline ends. The CDR3 has 15 amino acids. The germline V gene has CDR1 LNHDA and CDR2 SQIVND (reference sequence). CDR3 sequence: CASSQRTVLTDTQYF. As DNA, the CDR3 is TGTGCCAGTAGCCAAAGGACAGTACTCACAGATACGCAGTATTTT. Full variable domain (missing parts from reference TRBV19 and TRBJ2-3): DGGITQSPKYLFRKEGQNVTLSCEQNLNHDAMYWYRQDPGQGLRLIYYSQIVNDFQKGDIAEGYSVSREKKESFPLTVTSAQKNPTAFYLCASSQRTVLTDTQYFGPGTRLTVL.

This clone has only a few counts. The J gene is TRBJ1-2, the V gene TRBV28; D is ambiguous. The germline V and J ends were trimmed by 8 bases and 8 bases, with 15 bases remaining between them. This CDR3 region has 12 residues. Germline CDR1 reads MDHEN; CDR2 reads SYDVKM. This CDR3 reads CASRVMAGGYTF. In nucleotides, the CDR3 is TGTGCCAGCCGCGTTATGGCCGGGGGCTACACCTTC.

This chain connects TRBV3-1 (or the pseudogene TRBV3-2) to TRBJ2-1, with 7 bases lining up with TRBD2. Per the germline V gene, CDR1 is LGHDT and CDR2 is YNNKEL (reference sequence). This CDR3 is built from 14 residues. V lost 2 bases, J lost 8 bases, and 6 bases stayed unmatched. CDR3 sequence reads: CASSQKTGGDEQFF. In DNA, the CDR3 is TGTGCCAGCAGCCAAAAAACGGGAGGAGATGAGCAGTTCTTC.

V usage is TRBV5-4 and J usage is TRBJ1-1; 11 bases align to TRBD1. The length of the CDR3 is 15 residues. V lost 0 bases, J lost 8 bases, and 6 bases stayed unmatched. Germline CDR1 SGHNT, CDR2 YYREEE (reference sequence). The CDR3: CASSLGGTGGPEAFF. The CDR3 DNA is TGTGCCAGCAGCTTGGGGGGGACAGGGGGACCCGAAGCTTTCTTT.

This clone showed up many times. The CDR3 sequence: CASSPGTDSYEQYF. CDR3 nucleotides: TGTGCCAGCAGTCCGGGGACAGACAGCTACGAGCAGTACTTC. The chain uses TRBV27 and TRBJ2-7; 7 bases fit TRBD1. The CDR3 runs 14 residues. The germline V gene encodes CDR1 MNHEY and CDR2 SMNVEV (reference sequence). J gave up 3 bases and V 5 bases, and 7 bases lay outside the gene matches.

A word on this clone: The junction departs from germline at one end; a sequencing error may be responsible. This chain connects TRBV4-1 to TRBJ2-3; 12 bases map to TRBD2. The germline CDR1 and CDR2 sequences are MGHRA and YSYEKL. There are 17 residues in the CDR3. CDR3 coding DNA: TGCGCCAGCAGCGAAGACCCACTAGCGGGAGGATCAGATACGCAGTATTTT. Translating it yields CASSEDPLAGGSDTQYF.

This rearrangement joins TRBV28 to TRBJ2-7, with 10 bases that match TRBD2. With V trimmed by 5 bases and J by 4 bases, 8 bases remained unmatched. This CDR3 comprises 15 residues. The germline V gene has CDR1 MDHEN and CDR2 SYDVKM. Here the CDR3 DNA reads TGTGCCAGCAGTCGTCCCGGGACTAGCGATTACGAGCAGTACTTC. Translated: CASSRPGTSDYEQYF.

This clone was observed a single time. This sequence joins TRBV19 and TRBJ1-1, with 9 positions matching TRBD1. The CDR3 is 13 amino acids. Germline values: CDR1 LNHDA, CDR2 SQIVND (reference sequence). V was clipped by 3 bases and J by 6 bases; unmatched bases: 2. The CDR3 region has the DNA TGTGCCAGTAGTATGGGGACAGGGCCTGAAGCTTTCTTT. The encoded protein is CASSMGTGPEAFF.

This chain joins TRBV4-1 and TRBJ2-7; D uncertain. V lost 1 base to trimming and J lost 0 bases, with 7 bases between them. The CDR3 is 14 amino acids. Germline-derived CDR1 and CDR2 are MGHRA and YSYEKL. The CDR3 DNA follows: TGCGCCAGCAGCCAAGCACAGAGCTCCTACGAGCAGTACTTC. Amino acids: CASSQAQSSYEQYF.

The V call is TRBV6-5, the J call TRBJ2-5; TRBD1 matches at 7 bases. This CDR3 contains 14 residues. Germline CDR1 is MNHEY and CDR2 is SVGAGI. Trimming cost V 0 bases and J 5 bases; bases outside gene matches: 3. The CDR3: CASSYSRQGETQYF. CDR3 in DNA: TGTGCCAGCAGTTACTCGAGACAGGGCGAGACCCAGTACTTC.

V and J are TRBV3-1 (or the pseudogene TRBV3-2) and TRBJ2-7; possibly TRBD1 for D (5 bases). Trimming removed 2 bases from V and 7 bases from J, with 18 bases in between. This CDR3 is 15 amino acids long. Germline CDR1 reads LGHDT; CDR2 reads YNNKEL (reference sequence). CDR3 nucleotides: TGTGCCAGCAGCCAAAAGTGGGAAGGGGCGTATGAGCAGTACTTC. It codes for CASSQKWEGAYEQYF.

The chain carries TRBV27 and TRBJ2-7; 14 positions agree with TRBD2. The CDR3 length is 17 residues. J gave up 3 bases and V 3 bases, and 7 bases lay outside the gene matches. Germline assignment: CDR1 MNHEY and CDR2 SMNVEV (reference sequence). The CDR3 spells CASSLTSGRARNYEQYF. CDR3 DNA: TGTGCCAGCAGTTTGACTAGCGGGAGGGCCCGGAACTACGAGCAGTACTTC.